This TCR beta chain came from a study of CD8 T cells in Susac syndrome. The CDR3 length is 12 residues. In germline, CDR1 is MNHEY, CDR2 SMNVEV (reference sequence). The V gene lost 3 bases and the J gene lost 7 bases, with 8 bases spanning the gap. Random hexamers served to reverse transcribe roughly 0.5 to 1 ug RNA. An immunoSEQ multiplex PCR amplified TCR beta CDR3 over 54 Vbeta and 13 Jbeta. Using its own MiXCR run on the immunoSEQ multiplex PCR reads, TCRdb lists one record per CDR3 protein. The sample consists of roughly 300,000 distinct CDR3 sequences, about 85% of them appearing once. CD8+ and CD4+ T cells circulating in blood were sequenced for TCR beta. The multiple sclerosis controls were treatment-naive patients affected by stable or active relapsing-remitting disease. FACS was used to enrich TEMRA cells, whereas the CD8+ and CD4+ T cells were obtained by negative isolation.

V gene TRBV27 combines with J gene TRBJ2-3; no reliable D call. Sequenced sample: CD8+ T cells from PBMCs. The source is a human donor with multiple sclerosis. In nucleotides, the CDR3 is TGTGCCAGCAGTTTGGCACGGAATACGCAGTATTTT. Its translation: CASSLARNTQYF.